One sample yielded the 3 T cell receptor beta chains listed below, sequenced in a study of T cell responses to AZD1222 COVID-19 vaccine. Sequencing was performed with immunoSEQ multiplex PCR; in TCRdb, only in-frame clones are kept and a portion is missing. The table lists under 150,000 clones, 85% of them singletons. The sequenced sample was peripheral blood, obtained 28 days after the second dose of the MenACWY control vaccine. Receptors were obtained from an adult who received the MenACWY meningococcal vaccine as a control.

This sequence joins TRBV24-1 and TRBJ1-3; D gene unclear. V was trimmed by 9 bases and J by 3 bases, leaving 8 bases between them. This CDR3 contains 12 residues. CDR1 KGHDR and CDR2 SFDVKD come from the germline V gene. CDR3 sequence (DNA): TGTGCCACCGCTTCCAGTGGAAACACCATATATTTT. Its translation: CATASSGNTIYF.

This clone is classed as medium-sized. Germline and junction disagree at one end, which may indicate a read error. V is TRBV19 and J is TRBJ2-4; no clear D. The CDR3 is made up of 11 amino acids. Germline-derived CDR1 and CDR2 are LNHDA and SQIVND (reference sequence). CDR3: CASSIGDIGHF. CDR3 nucleotides: TGTGCCAGTAGTATAGGAGACATAGGGCACTTC.

V is TRBV14 and J is TRBJ1-1, with a tentative D call TRBD1 (5 bases). V lost 8 bases to trimming and J lost 0 bases, with 7 bases between them. CDR1 is SGHDN and CDR2 is FVKESK in the germline V gene. This CDR3 has 12 amino acids. CDR3 loop: CASQGMNTEAFF. The CDR3 coding sequence is TGTGCCAGCCAGGGTATGAACACTGAAGCTTTCTTT. The full variable domain, with the rest looked up from reference TRBV14 and TRBJ1-1, is EAGVTQFPSHSVIEKGQTVTLRCDPISGHDNLYWYRRVMGKEIKFLLHFVKESKQDESGMPNNRFLAERTGGTYSTLKVQPAELEDSGVYFCASQGMNTEAFFGQGTRLTVV.